A single sample is the source of the 31 T cell receptor beta chains below, sequenced in a study of a mutant IDH1 vaccine in newly diagnosed glioma. This sample's time point: week 35, safety follow-up. Vaccination comprised doses that each held 300 ug of mutant IDH1 20-mer peptide, plus topical imiquimod. The data were produced by immunoSEQ multiplex PCR, yet TCRdb's version contains in-frame clones alone and is incomplete. Of more than 60,000 clones listed, roughly 68% are singletons. These receptors are not linked to any known antigen. Sequencing was performed on PBMCs, taken from a glioma patient whose treatment included an IDH1 peptide vaccine. The source is a man in his forties or fifties with glioma.

V is TRBV6-5 and J is TRBJ1-5, with TRBD1 as a possible D gene (5 bases). V dropped 0 bases and J dropped 0 bases, with 6 bases sitting between them. The CDR3 is made up of 15 amino acids. Germline CDR1 and CDR2: MNHEY and SVGAGI. Written as DNA, the CDR3 is TGTGCCAGCAGTTACTCCGGGACTAGCAATCAGCCCCAGCATTTT. Its protein product is CASSYSGTSNQPQHF.

This rearrangement joins TRBV5-1 to TRBJ2-7, with 7 bases fitting TRBD1. The CDR3 spans 15 residues. V shed 0 bases, J shed 5 bases, and the junction held 8 bases outside the gene matches. CDR1 and CDR2 from the germline V gene are SGHRS and YFSETQ. The CDR3 region is CASSLGTGDLDEQYF. For the CDR3, the DNA is TGCGCCAGCAGCTTGGGTACAGGGGATCTCGACGAGCAGTACTTC.

The gene calls are TRBV6-6 and TRBJ1-5; a weak D match, TRBD1 (5 bases). Germline V gene sequence: CDR1 MNHNY, CDR2 SVGAGI (reference sequence). The CDR3 is made up of 12 amino acids. Trimming stripped 5 bases from V and 9 bases from J, with 11 bases between. The DNA for the CDR3 is TGTGCCAGCAGTACGGGACCGGGGCCCCAGCATTTT. It is translated as CASSTGPGPQHF.

V usage is TRBV30 and J usage is TRBJ1-1, with D hard to call. Trimming cost V 5 bases and J 1 base, with 11 bases left between them. Germline values: CDR1 GTSNPN, CDR2 SVGIG (reference sequence). The CDR3 has 13 residues. The CDR3 sequence: CAWGRMANTEAFF. In DNA form, the CDR3 reads TGTGCCTGGGGTCGGATGGCGAACACTGAAGCTTTCTTT.

V and J are TRBV9 and TRBJ2-3; unclear D gene. The CDR3 extends over 14 amino acids. CDR1 and CDR2 from the germline V gene are SGDLS and YYNGEE. Trimming took 0 bases from V and 2 from J, leaving 7 bases between them. For the CDR3, the DNA is TGTGCCAGCAGCGTAGGGACCCTCACAGATACGCAGTATTTT. Encoded protein: CASSVGTLTDTQYF.

This chain connects TRBV6-5 to TRBJ1-2, with no clear D. This CDR3 spans 15 amino acids. Germline V gene lookup returns CDR1 MNHEY and CDR2 SVGAGI. The germline V and J ends were trimmed by 6 bases and 0 bases, with 14 bases remaining between them. CDR3 coding DNA: TGTGCCAGCAGCTCCTCCGGGGTAGCTAACTATGGCTACACCTTC. As protein: CASSSSGVANYGYTF.

The chain uses TRBV5-1 and TRBJ2-7; 9 bases line up with TRBD1. This CDR3 spans 15 amino acids. Looked up from germline, CDR1 is SGHRS and CDR2 is YFSETQ. The V gene end was trimmed by 7 bases and the J gene end by 5 bases; junction bases not matched to a gene: 13. Written as DNA, the CDR3 is TGCGCCAGCGGTCGATCGACAGGGGGGATCCACGAGCAGTACTTC. Translated: CASGRSTGGIHEQYF.

The chain joins TRBV10-3 to TRBJ1-1; the match to TRBD1 covers 8 bases. The J segment lost 3 bases and the V segment lost 6 bases, leaving 15 bases of the junction unmatched. The CDR3 has 17 amino acids. CDR1 and CDR2 from the germline V gene are ENHRY and SYGVKD. The CDR3 nucleotides read TGTGCCATCAGAATGGGACAGGAGCGACGGCGGGACACTGAAGCTTTCTTT. This encodes CAIRMGQERRRDTEAFF.

This rearrangement joins TRBV4-2 to TRBJ1-1; TRBD1 matches 7 bases. V trimming: 5 bases; J trimming: 2 bases; junction bases outside the gene matches: 5. There are 14 residues in the CDR3. The germline CDR1 and CDR2 sequences are LGHNA and YNFKEQ. In DNA, the CDR3 is TGTGCCAGCAGCGGCCAGGGGGGAAACACTGAAGCTTTCTTT. Translated, it gives CASSGQGGNTEAFF.

To note about this clone: At one end the junction does not follow the germline gene, possibly because of a read error. The chain recombines TRBV7-7 with TRBJ1-5, with no clear D. This CDR3 is 13 amino acids long. The germline V gene has CDR1 SSHAT and CDR2 FNYEAQ (reference sequence). The CDR3 DNA is TGTGCTAGCAGCTCGAGTTGGGATCAGCCCCAGCATTTT. Protein product: CASSSSWDQPQHF.

This clone occurred many times. Different DNA sequences within this sample yield the same CDR3. The gene calls are TRBV6-5 and TRBJ2-7, with 9 bases aligning to TRBD1. The J segment lost 4 bases and the V segment lost 2 bases, leaving 6 bases of the junction unmatched. This CDR3 region has 15 residues. CDR1 is MNHEY and CDR2 is SVGAGI in the germline V gene. The CDR3 coding sequence is TGTGCCAGCAGTTACGATCCGGGACAGGGTTACGAGCAGTACTTC. Its protein product is CASSYDPGQGYEQYF.

The rearrangement uses TRBV28 and TRBJ1-1; TRBD1 might be the D (5 bases). The CDR3 extends over 14 amino acids. Germline V gene sequence: CDR1 MDHEN, CDR2 SYDVKM. V gave up 5 bases and J gave up 9 bases, with 19 bases separating them. Written as DNA, the CDR3 is TGTGCCAGCAGTCTTCAAGATCAGGGCAGGAAAGCTTTCTTT. Protein sequence: CASSLQDQGRKAFF.

This clone was observed a single time. V and J are TRBV6-5 and TRBJ1-5; TRBD1 agrees at 8 bases. CDR1 MNHEY and CDR2 SVGAGI come from the germline V gene. V shed 6 bases, J shed 3 bases, and the junction held 7 bases outside the gene matches. This CDR3 contains 15 residues. This CDR3 is CASSRTGGPNQPQHF. The CDR3 nucleotides read TGTGCCAGCAGCCGTACAGGGGGGCCCAATCAGCCCCAGCATTTT.

The chain links TRBV5-1 to TRBJ1-1; 8 bases are shared with TRBD1. This CDR3 spans 15 amino acids. V trimming: 3 bases; J trimming: 3 bases; junction bases outside the gene matches: 7. Germline CDR1 reads SGHRS; CDR2 reads YFSETQ. The DNA of the CDR3 is TGCGCCAGCAGCTGGAAATCGGACAGGGACACTGAAGCTTTCTTT. It translates to CASSWKSDRDTEAFF.

The genes are TRBV10-2 and TRBJ2-1, with 11 nucleotides matching TRBD2. Germline V gene sequence: CDR1 WSHSY, CDR2 SAAADI. V was pared by 7 bases and J by 7 bases, with 6 bases of the junction left unmatched. The CDR3 is 14 amino acids. This CDR3 reads CASKPSGGSNEQFF. DNA of the CDR3: TGCGCCAGCAAGCCTAGCGGGGGGTCGAATGAGCAGTTCTTC.

This clone was seen just once. The chain's CDR3 is CASSVGTGGGETQYF. DNA for the CDR3: TGTGCCAGCAGCGTAGGGACAGGGGGAGGAGAGACCCAGTACTTC. The chain is built from TRBV9 and TRBJ2-5; TRBD1 agrees at 10 bases. Per the germline V gene, CDR1 is SGDLS and CDR2 is YYNGEE. Trimming took 0 bases from V and 4 from J; bases not matched to a gene: 3. The CDR3 extends over 15 amino acids.

CDR3 in amino acids: CASSPGQERQPQHF. DNA of the CDR3: TGTGCCAGCAGCCCGGGACAGGAACGACAGCCCCAGCATTTT. The chain employs TRBV9 and TRBJ1-5, with 8 bases fitting TRBD1. From germline, CDR1 is SGDLS and CDR2 YYNGEE. V shed 4 bases, J shed 7 bases, and the junction held 7 bases outside the gene matches. The CDR3 has 14 amino acids. Full variable domain (rest looked up from reference TRBV9 and TRBJ1-5): DSGVTQTPKHLITATGQRVTLRCSPRSGDLSVYWYQQSLDQGLQFLIQYYNGEERAKGNILERFSAQQFPDLHSELNLSSLELGDSALYFCASSPGQERQPQHFGDGTRLSIL.

The rearrangement uses TRBV10-3 and TRBJ2-7; TRBD1 matches at 7 bases. CDR1 and CDR2 (germline): ENHRY, SYGVKD. V shed 5 bases, J shed 0 bases, and the junction held 7 bases outside the gene matches. The length of the CDR3 is 15 residues. The CDR3 DNA is TGTGCCATCAGTCCTGGGACAGCGAGCTCCTACGAGCAGTACTTC. It codes for CAISPGTASSYEQYF.

In regard to this clone: The sample contains more than one DNA sequence encoding this CDR3. The chain joins TRBV28 to TRBJ2-7; 9 nucleotides line up with TRBD1. Germline CDR1 and CDR2: MDHEN and SYDVKM. This CDR3 contains 14 residues. J was trimmed by 1 base and V by 3 bases; bases with no gene match: 1. The CDR3 sequence: CASSFGTGSYEQYF. In DNA form, the CDR3 reads TGTGCCAGCAGTTTCGGGACAGGGTCCTACGAGCAGTACTTC.

The chain carries TRBV5-1 and TRBJ2-7; 9 bases agree with TRBD2. Germline CDR1 is SGHRS and CDR2 is YFSETQ. J was trimmed by 4 bases and V by 6 bases; bases with no gene match: 14. The CDR3 has 16 amino acids. The CDR3 is CASNPKLTSGPYEQYF. The CDR3 coding sequence is TGCGCCAGCAATCCGAAATTGACTAGCGGCCCGTACGAGCAGTACTTC.

This chain joins TRBV7-9 and TRBJ1-4, with a tentative D call TRBD1 (6 bases). The CDR3 is 15 amino acids. Germline V gene lookup returns CDR1 SEHNR and CDR2 FQNEAQ (reference sequence). Trimming shortened V by 3 bases and J by 3 bases, and 11 bases separated the two germline ends. The CDR3 DNA follows: TGTGCCAGCAGCTTCGGCGACAGGTCTAATGAAAAACTGTTTTTT. Protein product: CASSFGDRSNEKLFF.

The sample holds a few counts of this clone. This chain uses TRBV19 with TRBJ1-1; unclear D gene. Germline CDR1 LNHDA, CDR2 SQIVND (reference sequence). Deletions cut 11 bases from V and 7 bases from J, with 20 bases between. This CDR3 is 13 amino acids long. The CDR3 sequence is CACPPVGGREAFF. The CDR3 DNA reads TGTGCCTGCCCACCGGTAGGAGGTCGTGAAGCTTTCTTT.

The chain combines TRBV6-5 with TRBJ2-5; the D is unclear. The ends were cut back, 5 bases at V and 5 bases at J, with 6 bases in the middle. The CDR3 consists of 11 residues. CDR1 is MNHEY, CDR2 SVGAGI, per germline. The CDR3 coding sequence is TGTGCCAGCAGTAACGGGGAGACCCAGTACTTC. This sequence encodes CASSNGETQYF.

The chain joins TRBV5-4 to TRBJ2-1; 10 bases agree with TRBD1. Trimming took 5 bases from V and 0 from J; bases not matched to a gene: 2. This CDR3 spans 15 amino acids. Germline assignment: CDR1 SGHNT and CDR2 YYREEE (reference sequence). In DNA form, the CDR3 reads TGTGCCAGCAGGCGACAGGGGGCCTCCTACAATGAGCAGTTCTTC. This translates into CASRRQGASYNEQFF.

This clone came up a few times. V and J are TRBV7-8 and TRBJ2-3, with 8 bases fitting TRBD2. Germline V gene sequence: CDR1 SGHVS, CDR2 FQNEAQ. CDR3 size: 13 residues. Trimming cost V 8 bases and J 2 bases; bases outside gene matches: 3. CDR3 amino acids: CASQRGITDTQYF. The CDR3 DNA follows: TGTGCCAGCCAGCGGGGGATCACAGATACGCAGTATTTT.

This chain links TRBV30 with TRBJ1-1; D not resolved. CDR1 is GTSNPN, CDR2 SVGIG, per germline (reference sequence). V lost 1 base, J lost 4 bases, and 10 bases lay in between. The CDR3 spans 13 residues. The CDR3 DNA follows: TGTGCCTGGAGTGCGTGGGGAATCACTGAAGCTTTCTTT. It is translated as CAWSAWGITEAFF.

The J gene is TRBJ1-1, the V gene TRBV5-4, with unresolved D. The germline V gene encodes CDR1 SGHNT and CDR2 YYREEE (reference sequence). This CDR3 is built from 14 residues. V lost 5 bases and J 1 base, leaving 12 bases between the germline ends. The DNA of the CDR3 is TGTGCCAGCAGACCCGGGGTAAGGAACACTGAAGCTTTCTTT. Translating gives CASRPGVRNTEAFF.

The rearrangement links TRBV30 to TRBJ1-2; unclear D gene. Per the germline V gene, CDR1 is GTSNPN and CDR2 is SVGIG (reference sequence). The CDR3 length is 12 residues. V shed 1 base and J shed 8 bases, with 11 bases lying between them. For the CDR3, the DNA is TGTGCCTGGAGTGCGACCTTAGGGGGCTACACCTTC. Protein product: CAWSATLGGYTF.

This clone has just a few counts. The chain uses TRBV7-9 and TRBJ1-1, with 9 bases that match TRBD1. Losses at the gene ends were 4 bases for V and 7 bases for J; bases not matched to a gene: 1. Germline lookup yields CDR1 SEHNR and CDR2 FQNEAQ (reference sequence). CDR3 length: 12 residues. In DNA, the CDR3 is TGTGCCAGCAGCTGGGACAGGGATGAAGCTTTCTTT. As protein: CASSWDRDEAFF.

The chain combines TRBV7-9 with TRBJ1-4; TRBD1 is a possible D gene (5 bases). CDR1 is SEHNR, CDR2 FQNEAQ, per germline (reference sequence). The V end was cut by 1 base, the J end by 7 bases, with 13 bases between. The CDR3 runs 15 residues. CDR3 sequence reads: CASSLVPREGEKLFF. For the CDR3, the DNA is TGTGCCAGCAGCTTAGTCCCCAGGGAAGGTGAAAAACTGTTTTTT.

The rearrangement joins TRBV5-1 to TRBJ1-2; D is unresolved. The CDR3 covers 15 residues. Germline V CDR1 and CDR2: SGHRS, YFSETQ. V was cut by 6 bases and J by 4 bases, with 19 bases left in between. In DNA form, the CDR3 reads TGCGCCAGCAACCTCAGTCCCGGGGTTGGCTATGGCTACACCTTC. The encoded protein is CASNLSPGVGYGYTF.